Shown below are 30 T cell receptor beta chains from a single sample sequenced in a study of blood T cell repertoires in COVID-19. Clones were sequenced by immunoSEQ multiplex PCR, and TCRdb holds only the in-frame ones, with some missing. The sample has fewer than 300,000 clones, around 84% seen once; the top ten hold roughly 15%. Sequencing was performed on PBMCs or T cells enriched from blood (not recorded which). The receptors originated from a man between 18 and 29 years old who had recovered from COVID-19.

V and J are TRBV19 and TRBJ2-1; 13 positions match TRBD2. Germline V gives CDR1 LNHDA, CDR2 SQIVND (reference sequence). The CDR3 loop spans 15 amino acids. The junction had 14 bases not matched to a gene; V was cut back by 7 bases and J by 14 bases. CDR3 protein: CASTALAGGAPFEFF. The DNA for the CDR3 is TGTGCCAGTACCGCACTAGCGGGAGGGGCCCCTTTTGAGTTCTTC.

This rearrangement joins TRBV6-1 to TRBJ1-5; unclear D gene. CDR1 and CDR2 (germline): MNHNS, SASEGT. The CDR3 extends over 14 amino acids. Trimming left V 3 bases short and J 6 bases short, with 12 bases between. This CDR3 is CASSEMSPGQPQHF. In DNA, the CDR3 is TGTGCCAGCAGTGAGATGAGTCCCGGTCAGCCCCAGCATTTT.

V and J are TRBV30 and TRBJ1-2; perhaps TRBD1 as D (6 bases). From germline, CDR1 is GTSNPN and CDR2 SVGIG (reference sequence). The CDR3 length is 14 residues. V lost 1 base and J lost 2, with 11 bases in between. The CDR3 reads CAWSEGGANYGYTF. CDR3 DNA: TGTGCCTGGAGTGAAGGGGGAGCAAACTATGGCTACACCTTC.

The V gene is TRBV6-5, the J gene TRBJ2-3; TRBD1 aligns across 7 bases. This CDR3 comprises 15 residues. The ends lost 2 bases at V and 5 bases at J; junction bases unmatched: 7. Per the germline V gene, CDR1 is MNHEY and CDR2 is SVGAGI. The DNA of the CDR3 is TGTGCCAGCAGTTACGTGGGCAGGGGGAGAGATACGCAGTATTTT. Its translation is CASSYVGRGRDTQYF.

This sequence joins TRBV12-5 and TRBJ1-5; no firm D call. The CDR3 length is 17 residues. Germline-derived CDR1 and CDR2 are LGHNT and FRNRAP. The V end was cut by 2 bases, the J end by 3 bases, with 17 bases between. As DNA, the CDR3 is TGTGCTAGTGGTTTGACTCCAGGTTTCCTTGTCAATCAGCCCCAGCATTTT. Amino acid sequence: CASGLTPGFLVNQPQHF.

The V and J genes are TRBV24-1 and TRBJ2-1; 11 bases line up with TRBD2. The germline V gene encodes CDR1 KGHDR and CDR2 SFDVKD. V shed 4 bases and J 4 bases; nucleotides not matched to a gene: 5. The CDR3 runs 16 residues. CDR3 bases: TGTGCCACCAGTGACCACGGGACTAGCGGATACAATGAGCAGTTCTTC. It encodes CATSDHGTSGYNEQFF.

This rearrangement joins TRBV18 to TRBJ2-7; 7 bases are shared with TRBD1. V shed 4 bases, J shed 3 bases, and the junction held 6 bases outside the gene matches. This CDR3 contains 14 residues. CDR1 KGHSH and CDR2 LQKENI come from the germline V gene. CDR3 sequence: CASSLTRDSYEQYF. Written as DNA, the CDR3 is TGTGCCAGCTCACTTACCCGGGACAGCTACGAGCAGTACTTC.

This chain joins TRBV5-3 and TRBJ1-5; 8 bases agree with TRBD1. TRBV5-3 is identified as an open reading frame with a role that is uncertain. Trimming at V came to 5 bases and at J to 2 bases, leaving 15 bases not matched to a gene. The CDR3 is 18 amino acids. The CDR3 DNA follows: TGTGCCAGAAGATACACCGGGGACAGGAAACCTCGCAATCAGCCCCAGCATTTT. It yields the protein CARRYTGDRKPRNQPQHF.

The CDR3 loop reads CASSRQSKLFF. CDR3 nucleotide sequence: TGTGCCAGTAGCCGACAGTCCAAACTGTTTTTT. The chain links TRBV19 to TRBJ1-4; D perhaps matches TRBD1 (5 bases). CDR3 length equals 11 residues. Germline V CDR1 and CDR2: LNHDA, SQIVND (reference sequence). Trimming shortened V by 6 bases and J by 11 bases, and 10 bases separated the two germline ends.

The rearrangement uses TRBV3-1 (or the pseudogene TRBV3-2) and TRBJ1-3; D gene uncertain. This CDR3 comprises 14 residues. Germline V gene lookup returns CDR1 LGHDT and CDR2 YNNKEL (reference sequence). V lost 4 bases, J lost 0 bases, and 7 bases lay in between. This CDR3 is CASSRGRSGNTIYF. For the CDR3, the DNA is TGTGCCAGCAGCCGCGGTCGCTCTGGAAACACCATATATTTT.

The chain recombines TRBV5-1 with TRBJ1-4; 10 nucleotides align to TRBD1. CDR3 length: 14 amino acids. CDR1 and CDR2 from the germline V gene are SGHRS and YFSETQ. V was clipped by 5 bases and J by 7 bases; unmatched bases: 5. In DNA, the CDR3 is TGCGCCAGCAGGGCCGGGACAGGGGCTGAAAAACTGTTTTTT. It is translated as CASRAGTGAEKLFF.

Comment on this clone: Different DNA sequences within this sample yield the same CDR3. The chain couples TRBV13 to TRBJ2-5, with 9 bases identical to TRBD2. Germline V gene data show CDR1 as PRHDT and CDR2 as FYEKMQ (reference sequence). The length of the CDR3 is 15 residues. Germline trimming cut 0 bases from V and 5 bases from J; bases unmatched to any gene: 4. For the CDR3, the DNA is TGTGCCAGCAGCTTAGGCGCTAGCGGGGAGGAGACCCAGTACTTC. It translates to CASSLGASGEETQYF.

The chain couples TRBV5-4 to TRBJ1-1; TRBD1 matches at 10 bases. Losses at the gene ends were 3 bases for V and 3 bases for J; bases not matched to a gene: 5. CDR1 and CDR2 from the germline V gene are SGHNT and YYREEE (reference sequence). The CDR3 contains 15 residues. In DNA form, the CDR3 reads TGTGCCAGCAGCTCGGGGGACAGGGGTTACACTGAAGCTTTCTTT. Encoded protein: CASSSGDRGYTEAFF.

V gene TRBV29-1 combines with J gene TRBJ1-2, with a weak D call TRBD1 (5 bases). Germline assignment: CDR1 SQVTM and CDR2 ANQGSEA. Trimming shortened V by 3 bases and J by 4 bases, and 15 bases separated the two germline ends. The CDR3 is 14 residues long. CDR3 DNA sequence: TGCAGCGTTGACGATCCAGGGTCGGTCTATGGCTACACCTTC. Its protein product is CSVDDPGSVYGYTF.

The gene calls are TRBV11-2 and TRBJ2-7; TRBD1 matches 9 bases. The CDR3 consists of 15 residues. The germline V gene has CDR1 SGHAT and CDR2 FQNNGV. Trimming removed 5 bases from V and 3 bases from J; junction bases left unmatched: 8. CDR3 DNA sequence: TGTGCCAGCAGCCAACAACCGGGACAGGGCTACGAGCAGTACTTC. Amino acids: CASSQQPGQGYEQYF. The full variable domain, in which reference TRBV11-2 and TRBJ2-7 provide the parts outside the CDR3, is EAGVAQSPRYKIIEKRQSVAFWCNPISGHATLYWYQQILGQGPKLLIQFQNNGVVDDSQLPKDRFSAERLKGVDSTLKIQPAKLEDSAVYLCASSQQPGQGYEQYFGPGTRLTVT.

The CDR3 reads CAIHIGTGGDTEAFF. The CDR3 DNA follows: TGTGCCATCCACATCGGAACAGGGGGGGACACTGAAGCTTTCTTT. The rearrangement joins TRBV10-3 to TRBJ1-1, with TRBD1 matching over 8 bases. Germline V gene data show CDR1 as ENHRY and CDR2 as SYGVKD. Trimming at V came to 8 bases and at J to 3 bases, leaving 11 bases not matched to a gene. CDR3 size: 15 residues.

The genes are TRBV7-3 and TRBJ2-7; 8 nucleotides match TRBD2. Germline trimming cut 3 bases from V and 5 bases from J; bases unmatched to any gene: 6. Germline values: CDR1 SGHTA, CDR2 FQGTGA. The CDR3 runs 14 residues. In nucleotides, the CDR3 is TGTGCCAGCAGCTTTAGCGGGACTGAAAACGAGCAGTACTTC. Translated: CASSFSGTENEQYF.

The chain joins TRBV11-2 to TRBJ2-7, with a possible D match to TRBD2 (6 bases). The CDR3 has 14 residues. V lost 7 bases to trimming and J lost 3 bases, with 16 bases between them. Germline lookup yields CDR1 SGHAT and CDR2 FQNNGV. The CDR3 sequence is CASTYRGTDYEQYF. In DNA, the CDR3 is TGTGCCAGCACCTACCGGGGGACGGACTACGAGCAGTACTTC.

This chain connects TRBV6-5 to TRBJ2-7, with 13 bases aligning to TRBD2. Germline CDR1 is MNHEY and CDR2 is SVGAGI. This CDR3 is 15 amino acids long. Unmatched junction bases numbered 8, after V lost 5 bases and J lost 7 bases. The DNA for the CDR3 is TGTGCCAGCAGTCCGGGGACTAGCGGGGTCCAGGAGCAGTACTTC. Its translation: CASSPGTSGVQEQYF.

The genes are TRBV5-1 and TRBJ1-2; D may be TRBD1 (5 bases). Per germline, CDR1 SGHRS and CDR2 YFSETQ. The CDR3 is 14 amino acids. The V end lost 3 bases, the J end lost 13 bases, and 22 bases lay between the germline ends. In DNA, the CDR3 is TGCGCCAGCAGCTCGTCACAGGTTGCCGGACCTACCACCTTC. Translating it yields CASSSSQVAGPTTF.

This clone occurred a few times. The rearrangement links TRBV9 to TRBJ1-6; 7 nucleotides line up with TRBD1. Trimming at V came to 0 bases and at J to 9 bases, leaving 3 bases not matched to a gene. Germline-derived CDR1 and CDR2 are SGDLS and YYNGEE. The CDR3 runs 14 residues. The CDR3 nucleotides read TGTGCCAGCAGCGTAGAGGCAGGGGGTTCACCCCTCCACTTT. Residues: CASSVEAGGSPLHF.

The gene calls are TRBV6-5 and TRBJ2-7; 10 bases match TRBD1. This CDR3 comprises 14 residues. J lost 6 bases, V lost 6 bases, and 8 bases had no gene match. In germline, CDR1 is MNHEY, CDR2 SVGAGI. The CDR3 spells CASSRTGGVREQYF. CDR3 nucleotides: TGTGCCAGCAGCCGGACAGGGGGGGTCCGCGAGCAGTACTTC.

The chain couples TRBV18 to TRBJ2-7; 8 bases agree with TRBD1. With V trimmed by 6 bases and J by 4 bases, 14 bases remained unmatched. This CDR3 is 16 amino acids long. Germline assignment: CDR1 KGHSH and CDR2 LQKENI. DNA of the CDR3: TGTGCCAGCTCGCGAACTATCGGACAGGGCGGATACGAGCAGTACTTC. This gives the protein CASSRTIGQGGYEQYF.

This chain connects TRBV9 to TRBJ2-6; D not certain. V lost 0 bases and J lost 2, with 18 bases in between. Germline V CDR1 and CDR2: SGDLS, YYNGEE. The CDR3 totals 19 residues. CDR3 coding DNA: TGTGCCAGCAGCGTAGGGCTTCAAGGTGGGCTTCCTGGGGCCAACGTCCTGACTTTC. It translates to CASSVGLQGGLPGANVLTF.

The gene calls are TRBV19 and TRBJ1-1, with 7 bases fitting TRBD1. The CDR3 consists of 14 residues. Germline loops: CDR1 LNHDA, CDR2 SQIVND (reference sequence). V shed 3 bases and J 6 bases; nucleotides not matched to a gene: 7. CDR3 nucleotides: TGTGCCAGTAGTATGATAGGGGGCTTATCTGAAGCTTTCTTT. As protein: CASSMIGGLSEAFF.

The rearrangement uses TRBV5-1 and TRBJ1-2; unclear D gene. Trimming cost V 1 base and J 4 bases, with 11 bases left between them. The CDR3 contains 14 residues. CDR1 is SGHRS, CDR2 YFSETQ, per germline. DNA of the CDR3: TGCGCCAGCAGCTTGTACGCGGCGGGCTATGGCTACACCTTC. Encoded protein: CASSLYAAGYGYTF.

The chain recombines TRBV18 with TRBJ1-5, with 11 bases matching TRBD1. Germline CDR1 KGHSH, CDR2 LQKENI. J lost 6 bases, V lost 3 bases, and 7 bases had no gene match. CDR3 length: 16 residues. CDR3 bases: TGTGCCAGCTCACCTACGGGACAGGGGGGCCGTCAGCCCCAGCATTTT. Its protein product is CASSPTGQGGRQPQHF. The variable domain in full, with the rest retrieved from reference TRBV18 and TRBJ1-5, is NAGVMQNPRHLVRRRGQEARLRCSPMKGHSHVYWYRQLPEEGLKFMVYLQKENIIDESGMPKERFSAEFPKEGPSILRIQQVVRGDSAAYFCASSPTGQGGRQPQHFGDGTRLSIL.

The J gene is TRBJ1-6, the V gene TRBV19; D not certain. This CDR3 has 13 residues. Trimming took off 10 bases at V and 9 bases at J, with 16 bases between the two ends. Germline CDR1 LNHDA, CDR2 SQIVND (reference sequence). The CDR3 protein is CATKNAESSPLHF. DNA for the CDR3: TGTGCCACGAAAAACGCGGAAAGTTCACCCCTCCACTTT.

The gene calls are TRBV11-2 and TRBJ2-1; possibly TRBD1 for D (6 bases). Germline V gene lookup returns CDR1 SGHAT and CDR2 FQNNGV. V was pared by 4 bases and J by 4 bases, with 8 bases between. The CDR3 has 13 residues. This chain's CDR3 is CASSWTEYNEQFF. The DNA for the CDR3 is TGTGCCAGCAGCTGGACAGAATACAATGAGCAGTTCTTC.

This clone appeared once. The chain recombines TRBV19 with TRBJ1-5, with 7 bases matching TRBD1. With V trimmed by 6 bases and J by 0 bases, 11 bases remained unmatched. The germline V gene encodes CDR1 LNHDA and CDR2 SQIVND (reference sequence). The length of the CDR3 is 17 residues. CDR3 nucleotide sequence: TGTGCCAGTAGACCAGACGACAGGGCTCTTAGCAATCAGCCCCAGCATTTT. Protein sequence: CASRPDDRALSNQPQHF. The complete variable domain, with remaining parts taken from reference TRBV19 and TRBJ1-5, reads DGGITQSPKYLFRKEGQNVTLSCEQNLNHDAMYWYRQDPGQGLRLIYYSQIVNDFQKGDIAEGYSVSREKKESFPLTVTSAQKNPTAFYLCASRPDDRALSNQPQHFGDGTRLSIL.